Described below is a single T cell receptor beta chain sequence and its context. Its antigen remains unknown. For each subset, genomic DNA was distributed in equal portions over several immunoSEQ plates. DNA at about 190 ng, 30,000 or so T cell genomes, went into sorted-subset replicate PCRs. The authors' processing: Because ImmunoSEQ provided only junction sequences with no quality scores, the filtering differed. Profiled with immunoSEQ multiplex PCR; TCRdb holds only in-frame clones, not every one. That table supplies the V and J calls and clone size; D and trimming were determined from the DNA. The sample records 1,500,000 or so clones, just under 99% being singletons. The record originates from a study of shared clonotypes between healthy human individuals. V gave up 1 base and J gave up 7 bases, with 13 bases separating them. The germline V gene encodes CDR1 SGHTA and CDR2 FQGNSA. CDR3 size: 14 residues.

Study-wide findings and caveats: Only a few donors were included, so the genetic and exposure-history diversity represented was limited.

This TCR was sampled from a man aged 30-40 years in good health. V usage is TRBV7-2 and J usage is TRBJ2-5, with a possible D match to TRBD1 (5 bases). Sequences were obtained from naive CD4+ T cells sorted from blood. Subset indicated: CD45RA+ positively selected. CDR3 DNA: TGTGCCAGCAGCTTAGAATCCGCAAGGGGGACCCAGTACTTC. Protein sequence: CASSLESARGTQYF. The entire variable domain, with the rest obtained from reference TRBV7-2 and TRBJ2-5, is as follows: GAGVSQSPSNKVTEKGKDVELRCDPISGHTALYWYRQSLGQGLEFLIYFQGNSAPDKSGLPSDRFSAERTGGSVSTLTIQRTQQEDSAVYLCASSLESARGTQYFGPGTRLLVL.